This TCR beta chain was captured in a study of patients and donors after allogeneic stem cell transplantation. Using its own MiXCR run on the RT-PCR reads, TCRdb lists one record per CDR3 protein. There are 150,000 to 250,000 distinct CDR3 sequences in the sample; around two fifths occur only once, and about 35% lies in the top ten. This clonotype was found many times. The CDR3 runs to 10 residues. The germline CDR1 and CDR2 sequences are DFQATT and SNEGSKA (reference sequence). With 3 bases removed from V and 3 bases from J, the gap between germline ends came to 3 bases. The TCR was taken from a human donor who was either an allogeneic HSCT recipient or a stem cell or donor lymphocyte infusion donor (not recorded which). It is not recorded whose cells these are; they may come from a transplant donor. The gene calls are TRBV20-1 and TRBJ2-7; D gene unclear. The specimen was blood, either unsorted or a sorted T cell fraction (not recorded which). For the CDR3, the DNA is TGCAGTGCTAGGAGCTACGAGCAGTACTTC. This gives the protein CSARSYEQYF.